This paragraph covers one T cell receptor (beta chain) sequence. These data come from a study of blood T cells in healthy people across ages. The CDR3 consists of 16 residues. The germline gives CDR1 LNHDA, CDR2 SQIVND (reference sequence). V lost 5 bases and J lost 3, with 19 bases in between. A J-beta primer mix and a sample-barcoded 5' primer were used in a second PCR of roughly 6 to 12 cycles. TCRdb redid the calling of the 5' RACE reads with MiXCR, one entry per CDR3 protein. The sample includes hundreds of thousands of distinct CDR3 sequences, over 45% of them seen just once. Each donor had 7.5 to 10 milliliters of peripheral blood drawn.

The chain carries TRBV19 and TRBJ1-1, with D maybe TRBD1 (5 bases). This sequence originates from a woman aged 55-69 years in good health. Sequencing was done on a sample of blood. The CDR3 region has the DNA TGTGCCAGTAGTTACCCTAGGAGGGGTCGGGACACTGAAGCTTTCTTT. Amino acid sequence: CASSYPRRGRDTEAFF.